This paragraph reports one T cell receptor beta chain. Its target is not known. The data derive from a study of OX40 agonist ivuxolimab in advanced cancers. Study summary: Partial responses were achieved by three patients, of whom one had hepatocellular carcinoma and two had cutaneous melanoma.

Study results and caveats: CD4+ and CD8+ blood T cells expanded clonally by week 6 at 0.1 to 3.0 mg/kg.

V was pared by 5 bases and J by 7 bases, with 12 bases between. Germline V gene lookup returns CDR1 SGHAT and CDR2 FQDESV (reference sequence). CDR3 length equals 13 residues. Profiled with immunoSEQ multiplex PCR; TCRdb holds only in-frame clones, not every one. The table lists about 72,000 clones, 75% to 90% of them singletons. The specimen comprised CD4+ or CD8+ T cells sorted from blood, sampled in a trial of the OX40 agonist ivuxolimab. This receptor was taken from an adult with an advanced solid tumor such as melanoma, head and neck, liver or kidney cancer. This chain links TRBV11-1 with TRBJ1-5, with D unclear. The CDR3 is CASSPGSTQPQHF. The CDR3 region has the DNA TGTGCCAGCAGCCCCGGGTCAACCCAGCCCCAGCATTTT.